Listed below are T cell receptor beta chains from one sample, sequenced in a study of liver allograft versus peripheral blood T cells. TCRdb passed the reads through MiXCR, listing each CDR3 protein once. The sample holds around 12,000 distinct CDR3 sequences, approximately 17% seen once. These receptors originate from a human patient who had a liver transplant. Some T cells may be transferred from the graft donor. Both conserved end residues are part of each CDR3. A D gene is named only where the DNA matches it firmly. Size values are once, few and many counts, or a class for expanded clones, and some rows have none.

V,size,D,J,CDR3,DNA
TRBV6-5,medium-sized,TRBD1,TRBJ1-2,CASSYGLWTGDGYTF,TGTGCCAGCAGTTACGGTCTTTGGACAGGGGATGGCTACACCTTC
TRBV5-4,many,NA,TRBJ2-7,CASSTQGSDEQYF,TGTGCCAGCAGTACACAGGGTAGCGACGAGCAGTACTTC
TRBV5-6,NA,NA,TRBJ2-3,CASSPWTGPLPDTQYF,TGTGCCAGCAGTCCCTGGACTGGCCCCCTCCCAGATACGCAGTATTTT
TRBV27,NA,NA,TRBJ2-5,CASSSPAHSREGGETQYF,TGTGCCAGCAGTTCGCCCGCCCATAGCAGGGAAGGGGGTGAGACCCAGTACTTC
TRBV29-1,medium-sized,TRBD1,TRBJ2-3,CSARTGADTQYF,TGCAGCGCCCGGACAGGGGCAGATACGCAGTATTTT
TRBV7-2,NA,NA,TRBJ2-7,CASSPRDFGYEQYF,TGTGCCAGCAGCCCTCGGGACTTCGGGTACGAGCAGTACTTC
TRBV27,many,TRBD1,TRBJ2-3,CASSLGQGSTDTQYF,TGTGCCAGCAGTTTAGGACAGGGAAGCACAGATACGCAGTATTTT
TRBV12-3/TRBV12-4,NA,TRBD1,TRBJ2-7,CASSRKGQGSYEQYF,TGTGCCAGCAGCCGAAAGGGACAGGGATCCTACGAGCAGTACTTC
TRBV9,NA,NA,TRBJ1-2,CASSVVEGVNGYTF,TGTGCCAGCAGCGTAGTAGAGGGGGTTAATGGCTACACCTTC
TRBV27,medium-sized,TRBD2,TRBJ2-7,CASTKLAGDNEQYF,TGTGCCAGCACTAAACTAGCGGGAGATAACGAGCAGTACTTC
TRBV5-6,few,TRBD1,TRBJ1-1,CASSWGQGSSEAFF,TGTGCCAGCAGTTGGGGACAGGGGAGTTCTGAAGCTTTCTTT
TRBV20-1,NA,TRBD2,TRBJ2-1,CSASGTLSGGSYNEQFF,TGCAGTGCTAGTGGGACCCTGAGCGGGGGATCCTACAATGAGCAGTTCTTC
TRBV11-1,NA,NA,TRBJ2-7,CASSRRRPPYEQYF,TGTGCCAGCAGCCGCAGACGACCGCCCTACGAGCAGTACTTC
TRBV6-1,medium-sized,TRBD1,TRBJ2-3,CASSYRDRGPDTQYF,TGTGCCAGCAGTTACCGGGACAGGGGGCCAGATACGCAGTATTTT
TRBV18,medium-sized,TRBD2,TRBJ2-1,CASSQTSGIYLNEQFF,TGTGCCAGCTCCCAAACAAGCGGGATTTACCTCAATGAGCAGTTCTTC
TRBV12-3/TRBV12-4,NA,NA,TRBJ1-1,CASSYLKGLRAPFF,TGTGCCAGCAGTTACCTAAAGGGGCTCCGTGCGCCTTTCTTT
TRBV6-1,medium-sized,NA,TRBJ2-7,CASNSYEQYF,TGTGCCAGCAATAGCTACGAGCAGTACTTC
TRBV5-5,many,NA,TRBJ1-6,CASSLVQSSYNSPLHF,TGTGCCAGCAGCTTAGTCCAGAGCTCCTATAATTCACCCCTCCACTTT
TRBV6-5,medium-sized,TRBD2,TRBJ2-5,CASSLPSGGRRRKETQYF,TGTGCCAGCAGTCTCCCTAGCGGGGGGCGACGTAGGAAAGAGACCCAGTACTTC
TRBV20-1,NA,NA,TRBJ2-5,CSARVPRPGEETQYF,TGCAGTGCTAGAGTTCCGCGCCCGGGGGAGGAGACCCAGTACTTC
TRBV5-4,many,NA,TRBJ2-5,CASSPRLTWGVQETQYF,TGTGCCAGCAGCCCAAGACTGACCTGGGGTGTACAAGAGACCCAGTACTTC
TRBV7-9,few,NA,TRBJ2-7,CASSFLEGAHEQYF,TGTGCCAGCAGCTTTTTGGAGGGGGCCCACGAGCAGTACTTC
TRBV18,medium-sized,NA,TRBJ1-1,CASSEQRNTEAFF,TGTGCCAGCTCGGAACAGAGAAACACTGAAGCTTTCTTT
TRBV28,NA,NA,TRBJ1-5,CASSFILYRNQPQHF,TGTGCCAGCAGTTTCATCCTGTACAGGAATCAGCCCCAGCATTTT
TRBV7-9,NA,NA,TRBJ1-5,CASSFSTGINSQPQHF,TGTGCCAGCAGCTTCTCGACGGGAATTAATAGTCAGCCCCAGCATTTT
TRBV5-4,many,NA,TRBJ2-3,CASSLAGPDTQYF,TGTGCCAGCAGCTTGGCCGGTCCCGATACGCAGTATTTT
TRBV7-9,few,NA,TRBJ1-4,CASRASGEKLFF,TGTGCCAGCCGGGCATCGGGTGAAAAACTGTTTTTT
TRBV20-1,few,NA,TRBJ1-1,CSASRGASEAFF,TGCAGTGCCAGTCGGGGGGCATCTGAAGCTTTCTTT
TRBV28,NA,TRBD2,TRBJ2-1,CASSSPIGLAGDSYNEQFF,TGTGCCAGCAGCTCACCAATCGGACTAGCGGGGGATTCCTACAATGAGCAGTTCTTC
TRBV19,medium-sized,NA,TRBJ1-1,CASKRNMNTEAFF,TGTGCCAGTAAACGAAACATGAACACTGAAGCTTTCTTT
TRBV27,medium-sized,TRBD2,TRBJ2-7,CASSPYGLAGGKQYF,TGTGCCAGCAGTCCATATGGGCTAGCGGGGGGGAAGCAGTACTTC
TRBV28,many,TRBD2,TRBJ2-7,CAVSQAGAREQYF,TGTGCCGTTTCCCAAGCGGGAGCAAGGGAGCAGTACTTC
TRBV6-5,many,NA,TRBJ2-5,CASSYSNVGGRETQYF,TGTGCCAGCAGTTACTCGAACGTTGGAGGGCGGGAGACCCAGTACTTC
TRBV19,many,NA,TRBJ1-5,CASSIVADRNQPQHF,TGTGCCAGTAGTATAGTGGCAGATCGCAATCAGCCCCAGCATTTT
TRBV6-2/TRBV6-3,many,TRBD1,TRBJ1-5,CASREDRPNSNQPQHF,TGTGCCAGCAGAGAGGACAGGCCAAATAGCAATCAGCCCCAGCATTTT
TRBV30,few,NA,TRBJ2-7,CAWSLRLPYEQYF,TGTGCCTGGAGCCTACGTCTTCCCTACGAGCAGTACTTC
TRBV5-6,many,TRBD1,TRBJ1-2,CASSLTGGAIWDGYTF,TGTGCCAGCAGCTTAACAGGGGGGGCTATATGGGATGGCTACACCTTC
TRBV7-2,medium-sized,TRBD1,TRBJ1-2,CASSLDPGQGYGYTF,TGTGCCAGCAGCTTAGACCCTGGACAGGGCTATGGCTACACCTTC
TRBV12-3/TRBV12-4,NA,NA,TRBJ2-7,CASSQTGYLTYEQYF,TGTGCCAGCAGCCAAACAGGGTACCTTACCTACGAGCAGTACTTC
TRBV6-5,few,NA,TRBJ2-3,CASSTPPDTQYF,TGTGCCAGCAGTACCCCGCCGGATACGCAGTATTTT